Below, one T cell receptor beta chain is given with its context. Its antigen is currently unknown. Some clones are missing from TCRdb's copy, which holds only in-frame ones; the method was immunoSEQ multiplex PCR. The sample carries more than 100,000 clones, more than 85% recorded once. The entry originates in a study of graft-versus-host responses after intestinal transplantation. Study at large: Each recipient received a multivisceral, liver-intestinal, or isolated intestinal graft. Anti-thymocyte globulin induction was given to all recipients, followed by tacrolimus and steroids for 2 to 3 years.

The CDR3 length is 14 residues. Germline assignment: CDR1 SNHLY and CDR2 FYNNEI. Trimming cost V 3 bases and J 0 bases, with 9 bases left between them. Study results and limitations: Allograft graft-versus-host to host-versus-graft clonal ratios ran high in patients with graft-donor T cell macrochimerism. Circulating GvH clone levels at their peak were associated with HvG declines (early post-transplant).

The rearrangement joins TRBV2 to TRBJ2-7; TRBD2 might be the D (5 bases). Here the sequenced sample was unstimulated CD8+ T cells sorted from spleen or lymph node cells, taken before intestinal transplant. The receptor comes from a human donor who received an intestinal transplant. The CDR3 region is CASSEGALSYEQYF. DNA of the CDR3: TGTGCCAGCAGTGAGGGAGCCCTCTCCTACGAGCAGTACTTC.